Presented here are 30 T cell receptor beta chains from one specimen sequenced in a study of identical twins. From the 5' RACE reads, TCRdb called clonotypes with MiXCR, one entry per CDR3 protein. The profile shows about 240,000 distinct CDR3 sequences, approximately 12% of them singletons. The data also belong to a second study, concerning yellow fever vaccine responses in identical twins.

Material: memory (CD45RO+) T cells sorted from blood. These receptors were collected from a woman aged 18-29 years in good health.

V usage is TRBV5-1 and J usage is TRBJ2-7, with 7 bases matching TRBD1. The J segment lost 4 bases and the V segment lost 0 bases, leaving 13 bases of the junction unmatched. The CDR3 is made up of 17 amino acids. Germline assignment: CDR1 SGHRS and CDR2 YFSETQ. This chain's CDR3 is CASSLDAGTVSVYEQYF. CDR3 in DNA: TGCGCCAGCAGCTTGGACGCAGGGACAGTTAGCGTGTACGAGCAGTACTTC.

V is TRBV9 and J is TRBJ1-1; the match to TRBD1 covers 8 bases. CDR3 length: 14 amino acids. The J segment lost 5 bases and the V segment lost 4 bases, leaving 7 bases of the junction unmatched. The germline V gene encodes CDR1 SGDLS and CDR2 YYNGEE. The CDR3 nucleotides read TGTGCCAGCAGCTCACGGACAGGGAGGACTGAAGCTTTCTTT. This encodes CASSSRTGRTEAFF.

The rearrangement joins TRBV20-1 to TRBJ1-5; the match to TRBD1 covers 7 bases. The CDR3 has 14 residues. The trim removed 2 bases at V and 4 bases at J, leaving 5 bases unmatched. Germline CDR1 DFQATT, CDR2 SNEGSKA (reference sequence). The CDR3 region has the DNA TGCAGTGCTAGATTAGGGGGCGGAAATCAGCCCCAGCATTTT. It is translated as CSARLGGGNQPQHF.

This clonotype was detected a few times. The chain links TRBV5-1 to TRBJ2-3, with D perhaps TRBD2 (5 bases). CDR3 size: 15 residues. The germline CDR1 and CDR2 sequences are SGHRS and YFSETQ. V shed 3 bases and J shed 4 bases, with 15 bases lying between them. The CDR3 bases are TGCGCCAGCAGCTCCGGGATAGTAGAGCCAGATACGCAGTATTTT. Translated, it gives CASSSGIVEPDTQYF.

The sample holds a few counts of this clonotype. V gene TRBV30 combines with J gene TRBJ1-3; D is unresolved. CDR3 length equals 13 residues. Germline CDR1 GTSNPN, CDR2 SVGIG (reference sequence). The V and J ends lost 2 bases and 4 bases respectively, with 9 bases between them. CDR3 region: CAWSSSAGNTIYF. The CDR3 DNA reads TGTGCCTGGAGTTCCTCGGCCGGAAACACCATATATTTT.

V and J are TRBV5-6 and TRBJ1-1, with D possibly matching TRBD1 (6 bases). V lost 0 bases to trimming and J lost 2 bases, with 11 bases between them. Germline loops: CDR1 SGHDT, CDR2 YYEEEE. The CDR3 loop spans 15 amino acids. The CDR3 here is CASSLERGLNTEAFF. CDR3 in DNA: TGTGCCAGCAGCTTGGAGCGGGGGCTTAACACTGAAGCTTTCTTT.

This clonotype has a handful of counts. The rearrangement links TRBV6-5 to TRBJ2-1; a weak D match, TRBD2 (6 bases). CDR3 size: 14 residues. Looked up from germline, CDR1 is MNHEY and CDR2 is SVGAGI. The V and J ends lost 4 bases and 7 bases respectively, with 14 bases between them. The CDR3: CASSLAVAGNEQFF. CDR3 in DNA: TGTGCCAGCAGTTTGGCGGTGGCGGGGAATGAGCAGTTCTTC.

This clonotype was detected a few times. The chain recombines TRBV28 with TRBJ2-1; tentative D call: TRBD2 (6 bases). The germline CDR1 and CDR2 sequences are MDHEN and SYDVKM. The CDR3 covers 15 residues. Trimming shortened V by 7 bases and J by 7 bases, and 20 bases separated the two germline ends. The CDR3, as DNA: TGTGCCAGCATCAGAGAGAGGAGGAGGGGTAATGAGCAGTTCTTC. Protein sequence: CASIRERRRGNEQFF. The variable domain in full, with the rest retrieved from reference TRBV28 and TRBJ2-1, is DVKVTQSSRYLVKRTGEKVFLECVQDMDHENMFWYRQDPGLGLRLIYFSYDVKMKEKGDIPEGYSVSREKKERFSLILESASTNQTSMYLCASIRERRRGNEQFFGPGTRLTVL.

The J gene is TRBJ2-1, the V gene TRBV5-4, with 7 bases lining up with TRBD1. Germline CDR1 SGHNT, CDR2 YYREEE (reference sequence). The CDR3 spans 16 residues. V was clipped by 0 bases and J by 7 bases; unmatched bases: 10. CDR3: CASSLGSLQGVNEQFF. CDR3 DNA sequence: TGTGCCAGCAGCTTGGGCTCCCTTCAGGGGGTTAATGAGCAGTTCTTC.

The chain carries TRBV5-1 and TRBJ2-5, with TRBD2 identical over 16 bases. CDR1 and CDR2 (germline): SGHRS, YFSETQ. The J segment lost 5 bases and the V segment lost 3 bases, leaving 7 bases of the junction unmatched. The CDR3 spans 17 residues. CDR3 sequence reads: CASSSGTSGRADETQYF. CDR3 sequence (DNA): TGCGCCAGCAGCTCTGGGACTAGCGGGAGGGCCGATGAGACCCAGTACTTC.

The chain employs TRBV20-1 and TRBJ1-1; 7 positions match TRBD1. V dropped 4 bases and J dropped 0; count of bases not matched to a gene: 5. The CDR3 loop spans 14 amino acids. The germline V gene has CDR1 DFQATT and CDR2 SNEGSKA (reference sequence). In nucleotides, the CDR3 is TGCAGTGCTAAACCCGGGACAGTGAACACTGAAGCTTTCTTT. Amino acid sequence: CSAKPGTVNTEAFF.

The chain recombines TRBV2 with TRBJ2-7, with 10 bases fitting TRBD1. CDR3 size: 15 residues. Germline trimming cut 6 bases from V and 2 bases from J; bases unmatched to any gene: 7. Germline V lookup: CDR1 SNHLY, CDR2 FYNNEI. The CDR3 DNA is TGTGCCAGCAGGGGAGGGACAGGGGTAGCCTACGAGCAGTACTTC. Its protein is CASRGGTGVAYEQYF.

This clonotype was counted only a few times. V gene TRBV6-2 or TRBV6-3 combines with J gene TRBJ1-5; D not resolved. CDR3 length equals 13 residues. Between the trimmed V and J ends, which lost 2 bases and 6 bases, there was a span of 8 bases. Germline V gives CDR1 MNHEY, CDR2 SVGEGT. The CDR3 here is CASSYARAQPQHF. Written as DNA, the CDR3 is TGTGCCAGCAGTTACGCCCGCGCTCAGCCCCAGCATTTT.

The J gene is TRBJ2-7, the V gene TRBV5-1; the D is unclear. V lost 0 bases and J 0 bases, leaving 10 bases between the germline ends. The CDR3 contains 15 residues. CDR1 and CDR2 from the germline V gene are SGHRS and YFSETQ. The CDR3 sequence: CASSLEFHSSYEQYF. The CDR3 DNA reads TGCGCCAGCAGCTTGGAATTTCACAGCTCCTACGAGCAGTACTTC.

V and J are TRBV7-9 and TRBJ2-3; TRBD2 aligns across 11 bases. Germline loops: CDR1 SEHNR, CDR2 FQNEAQ (reference sequence). This CDR3 has 17 residues. Unmatched junction bases numbered 14, after V lost 7 bases and J lost 5 bases. CDR3 protein: CASTYATGTSGGDTQYF. The CDR3 region has the DNA TGTGCCAGCACCTATGCGACCGGGACTAGCGGAGGAGATACGCAGTATTTT. Variable domain in full (rest from reference TRBV7-9 and TRBJ2-3): DTGVSQNPRHKITKRGQNVTFRCDPISEHNRLYWYRQTLGQGPEFLTYFQNEAQLEKSRLLSDRFSAERPKGSFSTLEIQRTEQGDSAMYLCASTYATGTSGGDTQYFGPGTRLTVL.

This chain connects TRBV18 to TRBJ1-6, with no clear D. V was shortened by 2 bases and J by 1 base, with 6 bases between the two germline ends. The V gene's germline CDR1 is KGHSH and CDR2 LQKENI. The CDR3 consists of 15 residues. DNA for the CDR3: TGTGCCAGCTCACCAACGGCATCCTATAATTCACCCCTCCACTTT. Translated, it gives CASSPTASYNSPLHF.

This clonotype was seen at least ten times. This chain connects TRBV7-2 to TRBJ1-4; 8 positions match TRBD1. Germline lookup yields CDR1 SGHTA and CDR2 FQGNSA. The CDR3 is 15 residues long. The junction had 7 bases not matched to a gene; V was cut back by 8 bases and J by 2 bases. For the CDR3, the DNA is TGTGCCAGCGGACAGACAGGGGCGACTAATGAAAAACTGTTTTTT. This encodes CASGQTGATNEKLFF.

This clonotype was detected only a few times. The chain has TRBV7-9 and TRBJ2-3; 14 bases are a match to TRBD2. In germline, CDR1 is SEHNR, CDR2 FQNEAQ (reference sequence). There are 17 residues in the CDR3. The V gene end was trimmed by 5 bases and the J gene end by 5 bases; junction bases not matched to a gene: 9. The CDR3 region has the DNA TGTGCCAGCAGCCTACGAGGACTAGCGGGGGGCCAAGATACGCAGTATTTT. It encodes CASSLRGLAGGQDTQYF. Variable domain in full (rest from reference TRBV7-9 and TRBJ2-3): DTGVSQNPRHKITKRGQNVTFRCDPISEHNRLYWYRQTLGQGPEFLTYFQNEAQLEKSRLLSDRFSAERPKGSFSTLEIQRTEQGDSAMYLCASSLRGLAGGQDTQYFGPGTRLTVL.

The V call is TRBV20-1, the J call TRBJ2-5, with 7 bases aligning to TRBD2. V was clipped by 6 bases and J by 5 bases; unmatched bases: 12. Germline V gene sequence: CDR1 DFQATT, CDR2 SNEGSKA (reference sequence). This CDR3 is built from 14 residues. The CDR3 DNA reads as TGCAGTGCCGAGCCGCGGGGGATCGAGGAGACCCAGTACTTC. Amino acid sequence: CSAEPRGIEETQYF.

V usage is TRBV5-1 and J usage is TRBJ2-1, with 11 bases aligning to TRBD1. This CDR3 contains 17 residues. V lost 0 bases and J lost 7; bases outside the gene matches: 9. CDR1 SGHRS and CDR2 YFSETQ come from the germline V gene. CDR3 residues: CASSLVLRDRGSNEQFF. CDR3 nucleotide sequence: TGCGCCAGCAGCTTGGTACTCCGGGACAGGGGGTCAAATGAGCAGTTCTTC.

The CDR3, as DNA: TGTGCCAGCATTACTACCACGGGGTCTCGCTATGGCTACACCTTC. This encodes CASITTTGSRYGYTF. The chain is built from TRBV6-5 and TRBJ1-2; unclear D gene. Germline V gene lookup returns CDR1 MNHEY and CDR2 SVGAGI. Trimming left V 7 bases short and J 4 bases short, with 19 bases between. The CDR3 consists of 15 residues.

This clonotype was found a few times. This chain connects TRBV5-1 to TRBJ1-1; D not resolved. CDR3 length equals 16 residues. Trimming removed 4 bases from V and 1 base from J, with 17 bases in between. CDR1 is SGHRS and CDR2 is YFSETQ in the germline V gene. CDR3 nucleotides: TGCGCCAGCAGCCCGCGATGGAGGGAGGCGAACACTGAAGCTTTCTTT. Amino acids: CASSPRWREANTEAFF.

This clonotype was seen only a few times. The J gene is TRBJ2-5, the V gene TRBV12-3 or TRBV12-4; possibly TRBD1 for D (6 bases). The CDR3 totals 15 residues. The V gene lost 6 bases and the J gene lost 1 base, with 15 bases spanning the gap. The CDR3 coding sequence is TGTGCCAGCAGCCAGGGGTGGAACGCCCAAGAGACCCAGTACTTC. Its translation: CASSQGWNAQETQYF.

This clonotype came up many times. The rearrangement links TRBV18 to TRBJ1-4, with D perhaps matching TRBD1 (5 bases). The germline V and J ends were trimmed by 5 bases and 6 bases, with 10 bases remaining between them. Germline CDR1 reads KGHSH; CDR2 reads LQKENI. CDR3 size: 13 residues. The CDR3 coding sequence is TGTGCCAGCTCAACAGGAATGGATGAAAAACTGTTTTTT. It is translated as CASSTGMDEKLFF.

This clonotype appeared a few times. The CDR3 reads CASSFLPLGGEQFF. In nucleotides, the CDR3 is TGTGCCAGCAGCTTTCTCCCCCTAGGAGGTGAGCAGTTCTTC. V and J are TRBV7-3 and TRBJ2-1, with a possible D match to TRBD2 (5 bases). Trimming shortened V by 3 bases and J by 9 bases, and 15 bases separated the two germline ends. The germline V gene has CDR1 SGHTA and CDR2 FQGTGA. The CDR3 has 14 residues.

In its sample, this clonotype was seen many times. The V and J genes are TRBV29-1 and TRBJ2-2; D is unresolved. V was cut by 2 bases and J by 0 bases, with 7 bases left in between. Looked up from germline, CDR1 is SQVTM and CDR2 is ANQGSEA. The CDR3 length is 14 residues. The CDR3 region is CSVEPWANTGELFF. CDR3 DNA: TGCAGCGTTGAACCTTGGGCGAACACCGGGGAGCTGTTTTTT.

V and J are TRBV12-3 or TRBV12-4 and TRBJ2-7; D gene uncertain. The ends were cut back, 7 bases at V and 0 bases at J, with 7 bases in the middle. The CDR3 has 12 residues. As DNA, the CDR3 is TGTGCCAGCACCAAAGACTCCTACGAGCAGTACTTC. Translated: CASTKDSYEQYF.

This clonotype was found a few times. The chain combines TRBV13 with TRBJ2-6; 8 bases match TRBD1. This CDR3 comprises 16 residues. After removal of 3 bases from V and 4 bases from J, the junction contained 5 bases not matched to a gene. Germline values: CDR1 PRHDT, CDR2 FYEKMQ (reference sequence). CDR3 nucleotide sequence: TGTGCCAGCAGCTTCCAGGGGGCGAGGGGGGCCAACGTCCTGACTTTC. Protein product: CASSFQGARGANVLTF.

The V call is TRBV19, the J call TRBJ1-1; 7 bases are shared with TRBD1. CDR1 is LNHDA and CDR2 is SQIVND in the germline V gene (reference sequence). The V gene end was trimmed by 4 bases and the J gene end by 0 bases; junction bases not matched to a gene: 5. The CDR3 runs to 15 residues. The CDR3 nucleotides read TGTGCCAGTAGTACCACCGGGACAGTGAACACTGAAGCTTTCTTT. It specifies CASSTTGTVNTEAFF.

V and J are TRBV20-1 and TRBJ2-3; D might be TRBD2 (6 bases). The length of the CDR3 is 13 residues. Germline loops: CDR1 DFQATT, CDR2 SNEGSKA (reference sequence). The germline V and J ends were trimmed by 7 bases and 8 bases, with 19 bases remaining between them. The CDR3 sequence is CSDQYGGVGTQYF. CDR3 nucleotide sequence: TGCAGTGACCAATATGGCGGGGTGGGTACGCAGTATTTT.